Each of the 14 T cell receptor beta chains below was sequenced from the same sample in a study of OX40 agonist ivuxolimab in advanced cancers. The repertoire was sequenced with immunoSEQ multiplex PCR; TCRdb's copy has only in-frame clones and lacks some. The sample lists over 20,000 clones; 80% to 90% were seen once. Material: CD4+ or CD8+ T cells sorted from blood, obtained in a trial of the OX40 agonist ivuxolimab. These receptors came from an adult with an advanced solid tumor such as melanoma, head and neck, liver or kidney cancer.

CDR3 region: CASSSSSLNTQYF. CDR3 bases: TGTGCCAGCAGCTCCTCGTCCCTCAATACGCAGTATTTT. The chain employs TRBV7-6 and TRBJ2-3, with no clear D. The CDR3 is made up of 13 amino acids. Trimming took off 4 bases at V and 7 bases at J, with 12 bases between the two ends. Germline CDR1 is SGHVS and CDR2 is FNYEAQ.

The chain joins TRBV11-2 to TRBJ2-3, with D perhaps TRBD1 (6 bases). The CDR3 contains 14 residues. The germline V gene has CDR1 SGHAT and CDR2 FQNNGV. V shed 1 base and J shed 6 bases, with 11 bases lying between them. Written as DNA, the CDR3 is TGTGCCAGCAGCTTAGGGGGGCGGTCGGATACGCAGTATTTT. It translates to CASSLGGRSDTQYF. Full variable domain (outside the CDR3, taken from reference TRBV11-2 and TRBJ2-3): EAGVAQSPRYKIIEKRQSVAFWCNPISGHATLYWYQQILGQGPKLLIQFQNNGVVDDSQLPKDRFSAERLKGVDSTLKIQPAKLEDSAVYLCASSLGGRSDTQYFGPGTRLTVL.

The table lists this clone with a count of one. CDR3 amino acids: CASSSAGLREGLNEQFF. CDR3 nucleotides: TGTGCCAGCAGCTCGGCGGGGTTGCGGGAGGGCCTGAATGAGCAGTTCTTC. The genes are TRBV7-9 and TRBJ2-1; 9 bases agree with TRBD2. Germline-derived CDR1 and CDR2 are SEHNR and FQNEAQ (reference sequence). J gave up 7 bases and V 4 bases, and 14 bases lay outside the gene matches. This CDR3 is built from 17 residues.

There are a few counts of this clone. The chain joins TRBV2 to TRBJ2-3; no definite D call. This CDR3 is built from 15 residues. Germline V CDR1 and CDR2: SNHLY, FYNNEI. The germline V and J ends were trimmed by 0 bases and 4 bases, with 11 bases remaining between them. In nucleotides, the CDR3 is TGTGCCAGCAGTGAAGCGTGGCAGCAGGCAGATACGCAGTATTTT. Amino acids: CASSEAWQQADTQYF.

The sample holds one count of this clone. The V and J genes are TRBV9 and TRBJ2-2; 11 nucleotides line up with TRBD2. The V segment lost 3 bases and the J segment 6 bases; nucleotides outside the gene matches: 7. This CDR3 contains 16 residues. Germline V lookup: CDR1 SGDLS, CDR2 YYNGEE. The CDR3 spells CASSALAGGPSGELFF. The CDR3 DNA reads TGTGCCAGCAGCGCATTAGCGGGAGGGCCTTCCGGGGAGCTGTTTTTT.

V gene TRBV5-1 combines with J gene TRBJ2-7; 9 bases line up with TRBD2. The germline gives CDR1 SGHRS, CDR2 YFSETQ. The CDR3 runs 14 residues. The V and J ends lost 5 bases and 3 bases, in that order; junction bases with no gene match: 6. In DNA form, the CDR3 reads TGCGCCAGCAGTTGGCGGGAGGGCGGCTACGAGCAGTACTTC. Its translation: CASSWREGGYEQYF.

The genes are TRBV7-8 and TRBJ2-7; D gene unclear. This CDR3 is built from 11 residues. V gave up 3 bases and J gave up 2 bases, with 2 bases separating them. Per the germline V gene, CDR1 is SGHVS and CDR2 is FQNEAQ. CDR3 amino acids: CASSLTYEQYF. DNA of the CDR3: TGTGCCAGCAGCTTGACCTACGAGCAGTACTTC.

The chain has TRBV13 and TRBJ2-5; D may be TRBD1 or TRBD2 (5 bases each). V was pared by 5 bases and J by 2 bases, with 12 bases between. The germline CDR1 and CDR2 sequences are PRHDT and FYEKMQ (reference sequence). The CDR3 runs 14 residues. For the CDR3, the DNA is TGTGCCAGCAGCGGGACCCGGCAGCAAGAGACCCAGTACTTC. It codes for CASSGTRQQETQYF.

The CDR3 loop is CASSPTQGVASYEQYF. CDR3 nucleotide sequence: TGTGCCAGCAGCCCCACTCAGGGGGTAGCCTCCTACGAGCAGTACTTC. This chain links TRBV7-9 with TRBJ2-7; TRBD1 matches 7 bases. The J segment lost 0 bases and the V segment lost 5 bases, leaving 10 bases of the junction unmatched. The CDR3 loop spans 16 amino acids. Germline CDR1 and CDR2: SEHNR and FQNEAQ (reference sequence).

The chain has TRBV13 and TRBJ2-3; 8 nucleotides align to TRBD2. CDR3 length equals 14 residues. V gave up 5 bases and J gave up 2 bases; unmatched junction bases: 3. Germline CDR1 PRHDT, CDR2 FYEKMQ (reference sequence). The CDR3 DNA is TGTGCCAGCAGCGGGCGGGAGGCCACAGATACGCAGTATTTT. Translating gives CASSGREATDTQYF. Full variable domain (outside the CDR3, taken from reference TRBV13 and TRBJ2-3): AAGVIQSPRHLIKEKRETATLKCYPIPRHDTVYWYQQGPGQDPQFLISFYEKMQSDKGSIPDRFSAQQFSDYHSELNMSSLELGDSALYFCASSGREATDTQYFGPGTRLTVL.

The J gene is TRBJ1-1, the V gene TRBV29-1, with D possibly being TRBD1 (6 bases). V lost 0 bases and J 1 base, leaving 12 bases between the germline ends. The CDR3 has 15 residues. Germline V gene data show CDR1 as SQVTM and CDR2 as ANQGSEA. CDR3 residues: CSVEEDRHENTEAFF. The CDR3 DNA sequence: TGCAGCGTTGAAGAGGACAGACACGAGAACACTGAAGCTTTCTTT. The entire variable domain, with the rest obtained from reference TRBV29-1 and TRBJ1-1, is as follows: SAVISQKPSRDICQRGTSLTIQCQVDSQVTMMFWYRQQPGQSLTLIATANQGSEATYESGFVIDKFPISRPNLTFSTLTVSNMSPEDSSIYLCSVEEDRHENTEAFFGQGTRLTVV.

The gene calls are TRBV6-1 and TRBJ2-1; TRBD1 agrees at 10 bases. The germline V gene has CDR1 MNHNS and CDR2 SASEGT. With V trimmed by 2 bases and J by 7 bases, 5 bases remained unmatched. This CDR3 comprises 15 residues. CDR3 sequence: CASSEPGTGDNEQFF. The CDR3 bases are TGTGCCAGCAGTGAACCCGGGACAGGGGATAATGAGCAGTTCTTC.

This rearrangement joins TRBV9 to TRBJ2-7; no clear D gene. The ends were cut back, 4 bases at V and 7 bases at J, with 12 bases in the middle. Germline CDR1 is SGDLS and CDR2 is YYNGEE. There are 12 residues in the CDR3. The CDR3 nucleotides are TGTGCCAGCAGCCAAACAGAGGTTGAGCAGTACTTC. Its translation is CASSQTEVEQYF.

As regards this clone: At one end, the junction sequence differs from germline, possibly due to a read error. This chain uses TRBV6-1 with TRBJ1-6; 7 bases align to TRBD1. Germline V CDR1 and CDR2: MNHNS, SASEGT. CDR3 length equals 13 residues. This CDR3 reads CANSDRVNSPLHF. The CDR3 DNA reads as TGTGCCAACAGTGACAGGGTCAATTCACCCCTCCACTTT.